Only a few counts were recorded for the clone carrying this T cell receptor beta chain. Antigen: not known. cDNA serving as the sequencing template came from extracted, reverse transcribed RNA. Libraries were prepared by immunoSEQ multiplex PCR; TCRdb keeps only in-frame clonotypes and omits some of them. The repertoire consists of about 64,000 clones, with 35% to 55% occurring once and the leading ten covering around 20%. The data were obtained in a study of CD8+ T cells in alopecia areata. Findings and caveats of the study: Numerous clones, expanded in lesions, remained in scalp and blood during tofacitinib. Mice gave a clearer picture of TCR sharing than patients did, possibly for HLA-related reasons.

Treatment of the sample: oral pan-JAK inhibitor, 5-10 mg twice daily. Trimming pared 5 bases from V and 1 base from J, leaving 5 bases between. Germline V gene data show CDR1 as MGHDK and CDR2 as SYGVNS. This CDR3 region has 13 residues. The clonotype was recovered from a human donor with alopecia areata. The source material was CD8+ T cells sorted from blood, sampled at roughly week 36, from a patient treated with tofacitinib. J is TRBJ2-2 and V is TRBV25-1; D gene unclear. The CDR3 sequence is CASSPLNTGELFF. The CDR3 region has the DNA TGTGCCAGCAGTCCATTGAACACCGGGGAGCTGTTTTTT.